The 32 T cell receptor beta chains below all came from one sample that was sequenced in a study of human T cells and chemical hapten exposure. MiXCR was run by TCRdb on the RACE reads, yielding one entry per CDR3 protein. The sample lists just under 40,000 distinct CDR3 sequences, approximately 12% occurring once. Time point described: patch test 3, about 24 weeks after DPC sensitization. Described treatment: therapeutic diphenylcyclopropenone sensitization with weekly scalp DPC. The authors extracted total RNA from unfractionated whole blood. The input for sequencing was whole blood, taken in connection with sensitization to the hapten diphenylcyclopropenone (DPC). These receptors all come from a woman in her 40s with alopecia areata. Some clones in this sample may be carry-over from other donors' samples.

This clonotype was detected ten times or more. This chain joins TRBV7-2 and TRBJ1-1, with D tentatively TRBD1 (5 bases). The CDR3 has 13 residues. The V end was cut by 3 bases, the J end by 2 bases, with 7 bases between. Germline V gene sequence: CDR1 SGHTA, CDR2 FQGNSA. Written as DNA, the CDR3 is TGTGCCAGCAGCTTGCAGGGTAACACTGAAGCTTTCTTT. Translated, it gives CASSLQGNTEAFF.

This clonotype was counted at least ten times. The V call is TRBV20-1, the J call TRBJ2-7, with unresolved D. The germline V and J ends were trimmed by 0 bases and 0 bases, with 9 bases remaining between them. CDR1 and CDR2 (germline): DFQATT, SNEGSKA (reference sequence). The CDR3 loop spans 14 amino acids. The CDR3 is CSAREVGGSYEQYF. DNA for the CDR3: TGCAGTGCTAGAGAGGTTGGCGGCTCCTACGAGCAGTACTTC.

This clonotype was detected many times. The gene calls are TRBV5-6 and TRBJ2-4; D could derive from TRBD1 or TRBD2 (5 bases each). V lost 4 bases and J 2 bases, leaving 16 bases between the germline ends. This CDR3 region has 16 residues. Germline values: CDR1 SGHDT, CDR2 YYEEEE. The CDR3 loop is CASSPGRGRSKNIQYF. The CDR3 DNA follows: TGTGCCAGCAGCCCGGGACGCGGTCGGTCCAAAAACATTCAGTACTTC.

The table lists this clonotype with a few counts. The chain couples TRBV15 to TRBJ2-1; TRBD2 matches at 8 bases. After removal of 6 bases from V and 6 bases from J, the junction contained 10 bases not matched to a gene. The germline CDR1 and CDR2 sequences are LNHNV and YYDKDF (reference sequence). The CDR3 totals 15 residues. The CDR3 here is CATRPGGPSPNEQFF. As DNA, the CDR3 is TGTGCCACCAGGCCGGGGGGGCCTAGTCCCAATGAGCAGTTCTTC.

The gene calls are TRBV2 and TRBJ2-3; weak D call: TRBD2 (5 bases). Germline CDR1 and CDR2: SNHLY and FYNNEI. This CDR3 is built from 11 residues. V was pared by 6 bases and J by 8 bases, with 9 bases between. CDR3 amino acids: CASSSRGTQYF. The CDR3 nucleotides are TGTGCCAGCAGCTCCCGGGGTACGCAGTATTTT.

This clonotype came up a few times. The rearrangement joins TRBV28 to TRBJ1-5, with 7 bases aligning to TRBD1. Germline lookup yields CDR1 MDHEN and CDR2 SYDVKM. Trimming took 6 bases from V and 6 from J; bases not matched to a gene: 11. This CDR3 is built from 15 residues. The CDR3 reads CASSGRGSGIQPQHF. For the CDR3, the DNA is TGTGCCAGCAGCGGCAGGGGGTCAGGGATTCAGCCCCAGCATTTT.

This clonotype has more than one count but fewer than ten. This CDR3 reads CASSSTAFSNQPQHF. CDR3 coding DNA: TGTGCCAGCAGTTCGACAGCATTTAGCAATCAGCCCCAGCATTTT. The chain has TRBV28 and TRBJ1-5; tentative D call: TRBD1 (5 bases). This CDR3 is 15 amino acids long. The germline V and J ends were trimmed by 4 bases and 0 bases, with 10 bases remaining between them. CDR1 is MDHEN, CDR2 SYDVKM, per germline. The complete variable domain, with remaining parts taken from reference TRBV28 and TRBJ1-5, reads DVKVTQSSRYLVKRTGEKVFLECVQDMDHENMFWYRQDPGLGLRLIYFSYDVKMKEKGDIPEGYSVSREKKERFSLILESASTNQTSMYLCASSSTAFSNQPQHFGDGTRLSIL.

Comments on this clonotype: With a much larger clone just one base away, this may be a read error. This chain uses TRBV27 with TRBJ2-1; 13 bases are shared with TRBD2. V lost 5 bases and J lost 7; bases outside the gene matches: 11. The CDR3 runs to 17 residues. Looked up from germline, CDR1 is MNHEY and CDR2 is SMNVEV (reference sequence). The CDR3 nucleotides are TGTGCCAGCAGTCTCCTGACTAGCGGGGGGTCTGAGAATGAGCAGTTCTTC. Protein sequence: CASSLLTSGGSENEQFF.

This clonotype was seen many times. The gene calls are TRBV28 and TRBJ2-7, with 8 bases aligning to TRBD2. The trim removed 4 bases at V and 6 bases at J, leaving 11 bases unmatched. Germline V gives CDR1 MDHEN, CDR2 SYDVKM. The CDR3 totals 15 residues. The CDR3 nucleotides are TGTGCCAGCAGTTCCATCCTCACTAGCGGAGGCGAGCAGTACTTC. It codes for CASSSILTSGGEQYF.

This clonotype was counted a few times. The chain links TRBV7-2 to TRBJ2-5; D is undetermined. V shed 5 bases and J shed 2 bases, with 6 bases lying between them. Germline CDR1 reads SGHTA; CDR2 reads FQGNSA. This CDR3 comprises 12 residues. The CDR3 coding sequence is TGTGCCAGCAGCACCCAACAAGAGACCCAGTACTTC. The encoded protein is CASSTQQETQYF.

CDR3 protein: CASSEGAVYGYTF. The CDR3 DNA reads TGTGCCAGCAGTGAGGGGGCTGTCTATGGCTACACCTTC. V is TRBV28 and J is TRBJ1-2, with 7 bases aligning to TRBD1. Looked up from germline, CDR1 is MDHEN and CDR2 is SYDVKM. The CDR3 spans 13 residues. The V and J ends lost 5 bases and 4 bases, in that order; junction bases with no gene match: 4.

This clonotype was found a few times. The V and J genes are TRBV20-1 and TRBJ1-2; D not certain. Germline CDR1 reads DFQATT; CDR2 reads SNEGSKA (reference sequence). Trimming removed 3 bases at V and 6 bases at J, with 5 bases between. CDR3 length: 10 amino acids. The CDR3 region is CSARTHGYTF. In DNA, the CDR3 is TGCAGTGCTAGGACACATGGCTACACCTTC.

The chain employs TRBV4-3 and TRBJ2-1, with a tentative D call TRBD1 (5 bases). Germline loops: CDR1 LGHNA, CDR2 YSLEER. This CDR3 region has 16 residues. With 0 bases removed from V and 2 bases from J, the gap between germline ends came to 11 bases. In nucleotides, the CDR3 is TGCGCCAGCAGCCAAGAGGGGCAGGGTACCTACAATGAGCAGTTCTTC. Translation gives CASSQEGQGTYNEQFF.

The sample holds many counts of this clonotype. This chain connects TRBV7-6 to TRBJ2-7; 7 bases are a match to TRBD1. Germline CDR1 and CDR2: SGHVS and FNYEAQ. With V trimmed by 4 bases and J by 4 bases, 7 bases remained unmatched. The CDR3 has 14 residues. The CDR3 sequence is CASSSGQLAYEQYF. CDR3 DNA: TGTGCCAGCAGCTCGGGACAGCTAGCTTACGAGCAGTACTTC. The full variable domain, in which reference TRBV7-6 and TRBJ2-7 provide the parts outside the CDR3, is GAGVSQSPRYKVTKRGQDVALRCDPISGHVSLYWYRQALGQGPEFLTYFNYEAQQDKSGLPNDRFSAERPEGSISTLTIQRTEQRDSAMYRCASSSGQLAYEQYFGPGTRLTVT.

This clonotype was counted only a few times. This rearrangement joins TRBV28 to TRBJ1-3; 7 nucleotides match TRBD1. This CDR3 is built from 14 residues. V lost 5 bases to trimming and J lost 6 bases; unmatched junction nucleotides: 7. Germline CDR1 is MDHEN and CDR2 is SYDVKM. CDR3 residues: CASSPTGEVNTIYF. The CDR3, as DNA: TGTGCCAGCAGTCCAACAGGGGAGGTAAACACCATATATTTT.

In this sample, this clonotype turned up a few times. This chain uses TRBV28 with TRBJ2-3; D remains ambiguous. The CDR3 consists of 16 residues. The V and J ends lost 5 bases and 2 bases respectively, with 17 bases between them. Per germline, CDR1 MDHEN and CDR2 SYDVKM. As DNA, the CDR3 is TGTGCCAGCAGTCCCTTTTCCCAATCGTACACAGATACGCAGTATTTT. Translating gives CASSPFSQSYTDTQYF.

This clonotype was seen ten or more times. The rearrangement joins TRBV10-3 to TRBJ1-1, with D unresolved. CDR3 size: 10 residues. Germline V lookup: CDR1 ENHRY, CDR2 SYGVKD. The V end lost 10 bases, the J end lost 1 base, and 4 bases lay between the germline ends. This chain's CDR3 is CATGNTEAFF. In DNA form, the CDR3 reads TGTGCCACAGGGAACACTGAAGCTTTCTTT.

This clonotype was seen at least ten times. The chain couples TRBV2 to TRBJ2-1; a weak D match, TRBD2 (6 bases). Germline CDR1 is SNHLY and CDR2 is FYNNEI. V was shortened by 8 bases and J by 6 bases, with 8 bases between the two germline ends. This CDR3 is built from 11 residues. This CDR3 is CASRRANEQFF. The CDR3 bases are TGTGCCAGCCGGAGGGCCAATGAGCAGTTCTTC.

This clonotype was counted between two and nine times. This chain joins TRBV4-1 and TRBJ2-5; TRBD1 matches 9 bases. CDR3 length: 17 amino acids. J was trimmed by 2 bases and V by 1 base; bases with no gene match: 8. The germline V gene encodes CDR1 MGHRA and CDR2 YSYEKL. This CDR3 reads CASSQGQTGGEQETQYF. CDR3 DNA: TGCGCCAGCAGCCAAGGCCAGACAGGGGGTGAACAAGAGACCCAGTACTTC.

This clonotype was detected ten times or more. This chain joins TRBV28 and TRBJ2-5; D is undetermined. Looked up from germline, CDR1 is MDHEN and CDR2 is SYDVKM. Trimming removed 7 bases from V and 2 bases from J, with 11 bases in between. CDR3 length: 13 amino acids. The CDR3 coding sequence is TGTGCCAGCACAACAGCCGTACAAGAGACCCAGTACTTC. Its protein is CASTTAVQETQYF.

The chain has TRBV10-3 and TRBJ2-5; possible D gene TRBD2, 5 bases. V was clipped by 0 bases and J by 0 bases, with 5 bases between them. This CDR3 is built from 14 residues. Germline V CDR1 and CDR2: ENHRY, SYGVKD. As DNA, the CDR3 is TGTGCCATCAGTGAGTCGAGGGACCAAGAGACCCAGTACTTC. It specifies CAISESRDQETQYF.

At least ten counts were recorded for this clonotype. This chain uses TRBV7-8 with TRBJ2-7; possible D gene TRBD1, 5 bases. Per the germline V gene, CDR1 is SGHVS and CDR2 is FQNEAQ. The V end lost 1 base, the J end lost 3 bases, and 13 bases lay between the germline ends. CDR3 length equals 15 residues. The CDR3 bases are TGTGCCAGCAGCTTAGTTGGGGCCTCCAACTACGAGCAGTACTTC. Translating it yields CASSLVGASNYEQYF. Together with reference TRBV7-8 and TRBJ2-7, the CDR3 gives the full variable domain: GAGVSQSPRYKVAKRGQDVALRCDPISGHVSLFWYQQALGQGPEFLTYFQNEAQLDKSGLPSDRFFAERPEGSVSTLKIQRTQQEDSAVYLCASSLVGASNYEQYFGPGTRLTVT.

This clonotype was detected many times. V and J are TRBV29-1 and TRBJ2-7; D perhaps matches TRBD1 (6 bases). V lost 7 bases to trimming and J lost 1 base, with 17 bases between them. Germline V gene lookup returns CDR1 SQVTM and CDR2 ANQGSEA. This CDR3 has 14 amino acids. Here the CDR3 reads CSARGFRGSYEQYF. The DNA of the CDR3 is TGCAGCGCGAGGGGTTTCAGGGGATCCTACGAGCAGTACTTC.

This clonotype was counted only a few times. J is TRBJ1-5 and V is TRBV9, with TRBD1 identical over 8 bases. CDR1 is SGDLS, CDR2 YYNGEE, per germline. Trimming at V came to 3 bases and at J to 2 bases, leaving 4 bases not matched to a gene. The CDR3 consists of 15 residues. The DNA of the CDR3 is TGTGCCAGCAGCGCAGGGGGCTACGGCAATCAGCCCCAGCATTTT. It translates to CASSAGGYGNQPQHF.

The V call is TRBV14, the J call TRBJ1-3; no clear D. CDR1 is SGHDN and CDR2 is FVKESK in the germline V gene. This CDR3 region has 17 residues. Trimming took 0 bases from V and 2 from J, leaving 14 bases between them. The CDR3 here is CASSQDISGWPGNTIYF. The CDR3 bases are TGTGCCAGCAGCCAAGATATATCCGGTTGGCCTGGAAACACCATATATTTT.

The J gene is TRBJ2-5, the V gene TRBV18, with D possibly TRBD1 on 5 matching bases. The V gene's germline CDR1 is KGHSH and CDR2 LQKENI. CDR3 length: 15 residues. Trimming took 2 bases from V and 2 from J, leaving 12 bases between them. In DNA form, the CDR3 reads TGTGCCAGCTCACCAACGGCAGGGAAGCAAGAGACCCAGTACTTC. Protein: CASSPTAGKQETQYF.

This sequence joins TRBV3-1 and TRBJ2-3, with no clear D. This CDR3 is built from 14 residues. Trimming cost V 4 bases and J 0 bases, with 8 bases left between them. In germline, CDR1 is LGHDT, CDR2 YNNKEL (reference sequence). The CDR3 DNA follows: TGTGCCAGCAGCCTGCTCTCTAGCACAGATACGCAGTATTTT. Its translation is CASSLLSSTDTQYF.

This clonotype was picked up a small number of times. The chain joins TRBV5-1 to TRBJ2-2; TRBD1 aligns across 7 bases. Germline V lookup: CDR1 SGHRS, CDR2 YFSETQ. The CDR3 has 14 residues. V trimming: 0 bases; J trimming: 4 bases; junction bases outside the gene matches: 0. As DNA, the CDR3 is TGCGCCAGCAGCTTGGGGACAGGCACCGGGGAGCTGTTTTTT. Translation gives CASSLGTGTGELFF.

This chain uses TRBV29-1 with TRBJ1-6; the match to TRBD1 covers 7 bases. CDR1 and CDR2 (germline): SQVTM, ANQGSEA. Trimming took 4 bases from V and 7 from J; bases not matched to a gene: 7. CDR3 length equals 14 residues. This chain's CDR3 is CSVAVGTENSPLHF. CDR3 bases: TGCAGCGTTGCGGTGGGGACAGAGAATTCACCCCTCCACTTT.

This clonotype has a count of ten or more. V and J are TRBV3-1 and TRBJ2-2; 7 bases fit TRBD2. Trimming took 2 bases from V and 1 from J; bases not matched to a gene: 4. The CDR3 extends over 16 amino acids. Per germline, CDR1 LGHDT and CDR2 YNNKEL (reference sequence). The CDR3 sequence: CASSQRGGENTGELFF. Written as DNA, the CDR3 is TGTGCCAGCAGCCAAAGGGGAGGGGAGAACACCGGGGAGCTGTTTTTT.

V is TRBV7-2 and J is TRBJ2-5, with 7 bases matching TRBD1. CDR1 and CDR2 from the germline V gene are SGHTA and FQGNSA. The J segment lost 2 bases and the V segment lost 3 bases, leaving 9 bases of the junction unmatched. The CDR3 loop spans 16 amino acids. The CDR3 loop reads CASSFLWGQKQETQYF. CDR3 nucleotide sequence: TGTGCCAGCAGCTTCCTCTGGGGACAGAAACAAGAGACCCAGTACTTC.

The chain links TRBV20-1 to TRBJ1-2; TRBD1 is a possible D gene (5 bases). V shed 5 bases and J shed 5 bases, with 15 bases lying between them. The CDR3 extends over 13 amino acids. From germline, CDR1 is DFQATT and CDR2 SNEGSKA (reference sequence). CDR3: CSASTGTEYGYTF. In nucleotides, the CDR3 is TGCAGTGCTTCTACCGGGACGGAGTATGGCTACACCTTC.